These T cell receptor beta chains were read from a single sample in a study of CD8+ T cells in alopecia areata. Sequencing was performed with immunoSEQ multiplex PCR; in TCRdb, only in-frame clones are kept and a portion is missing. This table has about 220,000 clones, around 57% appearing once. The material sequenced was CD4+ T cells sorted from blood, taken at week 4, from a patient treated with tofacitinib. These TCRs come from a human donor with alopecia areata. Each CDR3 is given with its conserved first and last residue. Each record gives: clone size, J gene, V gene, D gene, CDR3 DNA, CDR3 protein. D genes are given only for firm matches. Not every row has a clone size; where given, it reads once, few, many or a size class.

size: few
J: TRBJ1-4
V: TRBV18
D: TRBD1
DNA: TGTGCCAGCTCAGCCGGCGGACAGGGAAATGAAAAACTGTTTTTT
CDR3: CASSAGGQGNEKLFF

size: -
J: TRBJ1-3
V: TRBV7-2
D: -
DNA: TGTGCCAGCAGCTTAGTTGGCAGCAGGGGAAACACCATATATTTT
CDR3: CASSLVGSRGNTIYF

size: -
J: TRBJ1-2
V: TRBV5-1
D: TRBD1
DNA: TGCGCCAGCAGCTTGGGACAGGGTAACTATGGCTACACCTTC
CDR3: CASSLGQGNYGYTF

size: -
J: TRBJ1-2
V: TRBV6-7
D: -
DNA: TGTGCCAGCTGTATCAGGGGCGGCTTGTGTGGCTACACCTTC
CDR3: CASCIRGGLCGYTF

size: -
J: TRBJ2-7
V: TRBV25-1
D: -
DNA: TGTGCCAGCAGGGATATGTCGGGGAAAACCTACGAGCAGTACTTC
CDR3: CASRDMSGKTYEQYF

size: once
J: TRBJ2-5
V: TRBV9
D: TRBD2
DNA: TGTGCCAGCAGCGTAGCTACGGCGGGGGGCCCTCGGGAGACCCAGTACTTC
CDR3: CASSVATAGGPRETQYF

size: many
J: TRBJ2-2
V: TRBV19
D: TRBD2
DNA: TGTGCCAGTAGCGACCTAGCGGGGGGGCCTAACGGGGAGCTGTTTTTT
CDR3: CASSDLAGGPNGELFF

size: few
J: TRBJ2-7
V: TRBV7-2
D: -
DNA: TGTGCCAGCAGCAGGACCGTGCAGTACGAGCAGTACTTC
CDR3: CASSRTVQYEQYF

size: few
J: TRBJ2-5
V: TRBV2
D: -
DNA: TGTGCCAGCAGCGACGGGCCACCGCGAAATGACTTC
CDR3: CASSDGPPRNDF

size: -
J: TRBJ2-5
V: TRBV5-1
D: -
DNA: TGCGCCAGCAGCTTGGGTGGATGGGAGACCCAGTACTTC
CDR3: CASSLGGWETQYF

size: few
J: TRBJ2-2
V: TRBV10-3
D: TRBD1
DNA: TGTGCCATCAGTGCCTCGGGGACAGGGGGTGCCGGGGAGCTGTTTTTT
CDR3: CAISASGTGGAGELFF

size: -
J: TRBJ1-1
V: TRBV5-6
D: -
DNA: TGTGCCAGCAGCCGAGGACCGGACTTAGTCACTGAAGCTTTCTTT
CDR3: CASSRGPDLVTEAFF

size: -
J: TRBJ1-1
V: TRBV2
D: TRBD1
DNA: TGTGCCAGAGGACAGGGGGAGTCTGAAGCTTTCTTT
CDR3: CARGQGESEAFF

size: -
J: TRBJ1-1
V: TRBV5-1
D: TRBD1
DNA: TGCGCCAGCAGCCGACCGGGACAGGGCTACACTGAAGCTTTCTTT
CDR3: CASSRPGQGYTEAFF

size: -
J: TRBJ2-7
V: TRBV30
D: -
DNA: TGTGCCTGGAGTCAGGGCTCGGAGCAGTACTTC
CDR3: CAWSQGSEQYF

size: -
J: TRBJ1-3
V: TRBV2
D: -
DNA: TGTGCCAGCAGTGCCCAGGGTCTCGGAAACACCATATATTTT
CDR3: CASSAQGLGNTIYF

size: -
J: TRBJ1-1
V: TRBV29-1
D: -
DNA: TGCAGCGCATCGGGACAACCGAACACTGAAGCTTTCTTT
CDR3: CSASGQPNTEAFF

size: few
J: TRBJ2-3
V: TRBV4-3
D: TRBD2
DNA: TGCGCCAGCAGCCAAAGAGGCGGGGGAGATACGCAGTATTTT
CDR3: CASSQRGGGDTQYF

size: -
J: TRBJ2-3
V: TRBV5-1
D: TRBD2
DNA: TGCGCCAGCGCAGCGGGGGGGCAAGATACGCAGTATTTT
CDR3: CASAAGGQDTQYF

size: -
J: TRBJ2-1
V: TRBV4-1
D: -
DNA: TGCGCCAGCAGCCATCCCTACAGGGTTATCAATGAGCAGTTCTTC
CDR3: CASSHPYRVINEQFF

size: -
J: TRBJ2-5
V: TRBV29-1
D: -
DNA: TGCAGCGTTGCAGTAAGGATACAAGAGACCCAGTACTTC
CDR3: CSVAVRIQETQYF

size: -
J: TRBJ2-3
V: TRBV7-3
D: -
DNA: TGTGCCAGCAGCTTAACGGAGACTCATACGCAGTATTTT
CDR3: CASSLTETHTQYF

size: few
J: TRBJ2-5
V: TRBV12-5
D: -
DNA: TGTGCTAGTGGTTTGGTAGAGACCCAGTACTTC
CDR3: CASGLVETQYF

size: -
J: TRBJ1-2
V: TRBV29-1
D: -
DNA: TGCAGCGTTGACGGAGGTGGGACAACCCCTCGCTGGGGCTACACCTTC
CDR3: CSVDGGGTTPRWGYTF

size: -
J: TRBJ2-6
V: TRBV5-1
D: -
DNA: TGCGCCAGCAGCCCCGAAGGGTGGGGTCGTGGGGCCAACGTCCTGACTTTC
CDR3: CASSPEGWGRGANVLTF

size: -
J: TRBJ2-2
V: TRBV4-3
D: -
DNA: TGCGCCAGCAGCCAAGAAGGGTATGGGGCCGGGGAGCTGTTTTTT
CDR3: CASSQEGYGAGELFF

size: few
J: TRBJ2-3
V: TRBV14
D: -
DNA: TGTGCCAGCAGCCCTAGAGCAGATACGCAGTATTTT
CDR3: CASSPRADTQYF

size: -
J: TRBJ2-2
V: TRBV14
D: -
DNA: TGTGCCAGCAGCCAAGTTCGGGCCGGGGAGCTGTTTTTT
CDR3: CASSQVRAGELFF

size: -
J: TRBJ1-1
V: TRBV29-1
D: -
DNA: TGCAGCGTTGTTTACGTCGCTGAAGCTTTCTTT
CDR3: CSVVYVAEAFF

size: -
J: TRBJ2-5
V: TRBV27
D: -
DNA: TGTGCCAGCAGTTTTGGCAGGCAAGAGACCCAGTACTTC
CDR3: CASSFGRQETQYF

size: few
J: TRBJ1-6
V: TRBV4-1
D: TRBD1
DNA: TGCGCCAGCAGCCAACCAGGGGGCGATGGTTCACCCCTCCACTTT
CDR3: CASSQPGGDGSPLHF

size: few
J: TRBJ1-6
V: TRBV19
D: -
DNA: TGTGCCAGTACGCCGGATATTAATTCACCCCTCCACTTT
CDR3: CASTPDINSPLHF

size: -
J: TRBJ1-2
V: TRBV29-1
D: -
DNA: TGCAGCGTCCCCCAGGGGCACTATGGCTACACCTTC
CDR3: CSVPQGHYGYTF

size: few
J: TRBJ1-1
V: TRBV29-1
D: -
DNA: TGCAGCGCAGAAAGGGGAGCTGAAGCTTTCTTT
CDR3: CSAERGAEAFF

size: -
J: TRBJ1-1
V: TRBV5-1
D: -
DNA: TGCGCCAGCAGCTTGGGGGCAAACCTAAACACTGAAGCTTTCTTT
CDR3: CASSLGANLNTEAFF

size: -
J: TRBJ2-3
V: TRBV2
D: TRBD2
DNA: TGTGCCAGCAGACCGGGCCTAGCGGGGACAGATACGCAGTATTTT
CDR3: CASRPGLAGTDTQYF

size: -
J: TRBJ2-5
V: TRBV9
D: TRBD2
DNA: TGTGCCAGCAGCGTAGGATTAAGGGGACTAGCCGAAGAGACCCAGTACTTC
CDR3: CASSVGLRGLAEETQYF

size: -
J: TRBJ1-2
V: TRBV29-1
D: -
DNA: TGCAGCGTTTTAGGACAGACTTATGGCTACACCTTC
CDR3: CSVLGQTYGYTF

size: few
J: TRBJ2-1
V: TRBV14
D: -
DNA: TGTGCCAGCAGCCTGACTTCAGTCTACAATGAGCAGTTCTTC
CDR3: CASSLTSVYNEQFF

size: -
J: TRBJ2-5
V: TRBV20-1
D: -
DNA: TGCAGTGCTTTCCAAGAGACCCAGTACTTC
CDR3: CSAFQETQYF

size: -
J: TRBJ1-1
V: TRBV30
D: TRBD1
DNA: TGTGCCTGGAATGGACAGGGTGGAGTGAACACTGAAGCTTTCTTT
CDR3: CAWNGQGGVNTEAFF

size: -
J: TRBJ2-1
V: TRBV11-2
D: -
DNA: TGTGCCAGCAGCTTATCGAGCAATGAGCAGTTCTTC
CDR3: CASSLSSNEQFF

size: few
J: TRBJ1-1
V: TRBV29-1
D: -
DNA: TGCAGCGTTGAAGATACAACGAACACTGAAGCTTTCTTT
CDR3: CSVEDTTNTEAFF

size: once
J: TRBJ1-2
V: TRBV2
D: -
DNA: TGTGCCAGCAGTTCCCGGACAGTAAACTATGGCTACACCTTC
CDR3: CASSSRTVNYGYTF

size: few
J: TRBJ2-6
V: TRBV29-1
D: -
DNA: TGCAGCGTTGATGACTTCTCCCACTCTGGGGCCAACGTCCTGACTTTC
CDR3: CSVDDFSHSGANVLTF